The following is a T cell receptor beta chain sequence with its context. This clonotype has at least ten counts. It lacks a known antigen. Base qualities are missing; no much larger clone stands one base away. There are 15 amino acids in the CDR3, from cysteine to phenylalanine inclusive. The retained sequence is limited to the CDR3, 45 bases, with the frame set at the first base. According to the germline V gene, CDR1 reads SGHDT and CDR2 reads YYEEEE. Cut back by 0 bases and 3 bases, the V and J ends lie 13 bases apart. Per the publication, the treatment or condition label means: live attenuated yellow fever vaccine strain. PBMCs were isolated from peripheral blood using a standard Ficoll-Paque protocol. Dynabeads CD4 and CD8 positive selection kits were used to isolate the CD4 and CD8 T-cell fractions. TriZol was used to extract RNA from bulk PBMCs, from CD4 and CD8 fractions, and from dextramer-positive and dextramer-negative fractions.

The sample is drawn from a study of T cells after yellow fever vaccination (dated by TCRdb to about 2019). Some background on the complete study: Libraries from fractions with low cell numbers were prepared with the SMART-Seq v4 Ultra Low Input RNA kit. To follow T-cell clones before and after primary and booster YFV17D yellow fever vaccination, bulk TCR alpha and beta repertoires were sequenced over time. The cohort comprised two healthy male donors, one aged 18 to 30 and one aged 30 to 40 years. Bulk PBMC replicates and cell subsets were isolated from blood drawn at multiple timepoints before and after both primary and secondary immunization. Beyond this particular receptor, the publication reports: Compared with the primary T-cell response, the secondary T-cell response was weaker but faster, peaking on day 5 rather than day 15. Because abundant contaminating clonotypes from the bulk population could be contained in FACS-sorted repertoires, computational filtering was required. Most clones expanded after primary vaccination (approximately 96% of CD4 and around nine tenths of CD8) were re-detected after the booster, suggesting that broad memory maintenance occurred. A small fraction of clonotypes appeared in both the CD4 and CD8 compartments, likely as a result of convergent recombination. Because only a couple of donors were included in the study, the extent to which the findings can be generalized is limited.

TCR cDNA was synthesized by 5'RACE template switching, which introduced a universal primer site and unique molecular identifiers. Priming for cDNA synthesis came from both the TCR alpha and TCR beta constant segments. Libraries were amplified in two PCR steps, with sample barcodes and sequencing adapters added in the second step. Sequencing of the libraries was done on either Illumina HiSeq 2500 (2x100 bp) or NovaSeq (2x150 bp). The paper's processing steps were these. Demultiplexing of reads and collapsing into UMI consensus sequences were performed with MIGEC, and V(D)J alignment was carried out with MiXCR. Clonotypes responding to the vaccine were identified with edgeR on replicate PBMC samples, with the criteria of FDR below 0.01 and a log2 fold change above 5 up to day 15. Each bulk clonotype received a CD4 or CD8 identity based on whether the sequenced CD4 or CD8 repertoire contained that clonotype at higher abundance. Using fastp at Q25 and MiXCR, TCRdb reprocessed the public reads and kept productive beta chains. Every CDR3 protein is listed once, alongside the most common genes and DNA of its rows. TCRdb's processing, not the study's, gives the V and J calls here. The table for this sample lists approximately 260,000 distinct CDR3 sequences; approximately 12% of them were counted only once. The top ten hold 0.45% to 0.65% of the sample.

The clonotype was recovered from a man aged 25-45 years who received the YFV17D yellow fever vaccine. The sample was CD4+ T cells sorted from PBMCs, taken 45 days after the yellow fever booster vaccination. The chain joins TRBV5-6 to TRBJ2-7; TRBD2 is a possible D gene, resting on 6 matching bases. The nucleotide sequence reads TGTGCCAGCAGCTTGGGTGCGGGGCGGTACTACGAGCAGTACTTC. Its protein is CASSLGAGRYYEQYF.